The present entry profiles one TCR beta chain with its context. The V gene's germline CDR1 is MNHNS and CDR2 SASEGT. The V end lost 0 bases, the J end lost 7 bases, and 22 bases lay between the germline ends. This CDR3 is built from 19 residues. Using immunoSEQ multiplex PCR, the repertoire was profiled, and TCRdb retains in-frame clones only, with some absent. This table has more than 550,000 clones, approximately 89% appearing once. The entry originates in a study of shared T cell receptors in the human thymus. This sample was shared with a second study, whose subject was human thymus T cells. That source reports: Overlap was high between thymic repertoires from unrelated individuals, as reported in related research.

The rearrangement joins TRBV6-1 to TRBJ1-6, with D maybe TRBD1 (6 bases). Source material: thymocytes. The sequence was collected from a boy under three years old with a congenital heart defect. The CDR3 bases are TGTGCCAGCAGTGAAGCGCAGGGGAGGGCGGACGCTGGGAATTCACCCCTCCACTTT. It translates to CASSEAQGRADAGNSPLHF.